This T cell receptor beta chain was recorded in a study of cytomegalovirus exposure and HLA in healthy donors. This CDR3 has 14 residues. Germline loops: CDR1 SNHLY, CDR2 FYNNEI. V shed 10 bases and J shed 4 bases, with 20 bases lying between them. Points from the study as a whole: Sequencing likely caused a cluster of highly shared sequence variants. The study put 150 to 200 TCR beta chains on its list as cytomegalovirus-associated.

As regards this clone: As yet, its antigen is unknown. This CDR3 is also generated by other DNA sequences in the sample.

Both 60 Vbeta primers and 13 Jbeta primers went into the PCR. Sequencing used immunoSEQ multiplex PCR; TCRdb keeps in-frame clones, though not all of them. The sample contains about 120,000 clones, about 73% of which appear only once. Sequencing was done on a sample of PBMCs. The J gene is TRBJ2-7, the V gene TRBV2, with D perhaps matching TRBD2 (6 bases). This TCR was sampled from a woman in her 30s in good health and CMV-seropositive. The CDR3 spells CATDRRGGSYEQYF. The CDR3 nucleotides read TGTGCCACCGATCGGAGGGGAGGCTCTTACGAGCAGTACTTC.